Below are 22 T cell receptor beta chains sequenced from a single sample in a study of post-analysis software for immune sequencing data. Study findings and constraints: Patients had higher frequencies than controls of about five TRBV segments, including TRBV5-6, TRBV5-1 and TRBV20-1.

These receptors lack a known antigen. cDNA libraries of TCR beta carried unique molecular identifiers. Each CDR3 protein is one row after TCRdb ran MiXCR on the PCR reads. This table has about 770,000 distinct CDR3 sequences, under 60% appearing once. The material sequenced was blood. The receptors were gathered from a girl between 10 and 17 years old with multiple sclerosis.

This clonotype has just a few counts. This rearrangement joins TRBV6-6 to TRBJ2-1; 9 nucleotides match TRBD2. The CDR3 totals 14 residues. J gave up 9 bases and V 11 bases, and 14 bases lay outside the gene matches. The germline V gene encodes CDR1 MNHNY and CDR2 SVGAGI (reference sequence). The CDR3 loop is CAGNSGRGVGEQFF. For the CDR3, the DNA is TGTGCCGGTAATAGCGGGAGAGGGGTCGGTGAGCAGTTCTTC.

There are a few counts of this clonotype. This rearrangement joins TRBV11-2 to TRBJ2-7, with 7 bases matching TRBD1. Trimming took 5 bases from V and 0 from J; bases not matched to a gene: 7. The CDR3 length is 15 residues. The germline V gene encodes CDR1 SGHAT and CDR2 FQNNGV. CDR3 protein: CASSGQVLSSYEQYF. CDR3 sequence (DNA): TGTGCCAGCAGCGGACAGGTCCTTAGCTCCTACGAGCAGTACTTC. Using reference TRBV11-2 and TRBJ2-7 for the parts outside the CDR3, the full variable domain is EAGVAQSPRYKIIEKRQSVAFWCNPISGHATLYWYQQILGQGPKLLIQFQNNGVVDDSQLPKDRFSAERLKGVDSTLKIQPAKLEDSAVYLCASSGQVLSSYEQYFGPGTRLTVT.

The rearrangement uses TRBV6-1 and TRBJ1-5, with D maybe TRBD1 (5 bases). There are 13 residues in the CDR3. V lost 7 bases and J lost 4, with 11 bases in between. Per the germline V gene, CDR1 is MNHNS and CDR2 is SASEGT. The CDR3 nucleotides are TGTGCCAGCACCCTTGGGGCTAATCAGCCCCAGCATTTT. It encodes CASTLGANQPQHF.

This sequence joins TRBV13 and TRBJ2-5, with no clear D. The V gene lost 4 bases and the J gene lost 5 bases, with 11 bases spanning the gap. CDR1 and CDR2 (germline): PRHDT, FYEKMQ (reference sequence). The CDR3 is 13 amino acids. The CDR3 loop is CASSSNLGETQYF. In DNA form, the CDR3 reads TGTGCCAGCAGCTCGAATCTCGGGGAGACCCAGTACTTC.

There are a few counts of this clonotype. The chain couples TRBV28 to TRBJ1-2; tentative D call: TRBD1 (5 bases). The CDR3 sequence is 12 residues long. The germline CDR1 and CDR2 sequences are MDHEN and SYDVKM. The V and J ends lost 6 bases and 4 bases respectively, with 9 bases between them. CDR3 sequence (DNA): TGTGCCAGCAGGGACATTCTCTATGGCTACACCTTC. Residues: CASRDILYGYTF.

This clonotype was counted a few times. V usage is TRBV11-2 and J usage is TRBJ2-7; 8 nucleotides match TRBD2. The CDR3 is 15 amino acids. Looked up from germline, CDR1 is SGHAT and CDR2 is FQNNGV. Trimming cost V 1 base and J 9 bases; bases outside gene matches: 11. The CDR3 DNA follows: TGTGCCAGCAGCTTAGGTTCGGGAGGGCCTTTCTTGCAGTACTTC. Amino acid sequence: CASSLGSGGPFLQYF.

This clonotype appeared a few times. The gene calls are TRBV2 and TRBJ1-2; 9 bases agree with TRBD1. Germline V gene sequence: CDR1 SNHLY, CDR2 FYNNEI. The trim removed 5 bases at V and 0 bases at J, leaving 7 bases unmatched. The CDR3 loop spans 16 amino acids. The CDR3 reads CASSWRTGESNYGYTF. The CDR3, as DNA: TGTGCCAGCAGTTGGAGGACAGGGGAATCTAACTATGGCTACACCTTC.

The rearrangement links TRBV7-2 to TRBJ2-1, with a possible D match to TRBD2 (6 bases). Germline CDR1 SGHTA, CDR2 FQGNSA. Deletions cut 1 base from V and 2 bases from J, with 9 bases between. The CDR3 has 15 residues. CDR3 region: CASSLGLGAYNEQFF. The CDR3, as DNA: TGTGCCAGCAGCTTAGGACTAGGGGCCTACAATGAGCAGTTCTTC.

In this sample, this clonotype turned up a few times. The chain links TRBV29-1 to TRBJ1-5; D is unresolved. Trimming shortened V by 7 bases and J by 1 base, and 23 bases separated the two germline ends. CDR1 and CDR2 from the germline V gene are SQVTM and ANQGSEA. This CDR3 region has 17 residues. DNA for the CDR3: TGCAGCGGGACGTGGTGGCAGGATCTTCGGAGCAATCAGCCCCAGCATTTT. Amino acids: CSGTWWQDLRSNQPQHF.

The rearrangement links TRBV12-3 or TRBV12-4 to TRBJ1-1; 12 bases align to TRBD1. Germline trimming cut 4 bases from V and 7 bases from J; bases unmatched to any gene: 4. This CDR3 spans 14 amino acids. The DNA of the CDR3 is TGTGCCAGCAGTTCCCGGGACAGGGGGCTTGAAGCTTTCTTT. It translates to CASSSRDRGLEAFF.

The V gene is TRBV6-2 or TRBV6-3, the J gene TRBJ2-4; the D gene is possibly TRBD2 (6 bases). The CDR3 spans 15 residues. Germline CDR1 is MNHEY and CDR2 is SVGEGT. The V end lost 0 bases, the J end lost 8 bases, and 14 bases lay between the germline ends. The CDR3 is CASSYSTGGRYIQYF. The CDR3 bases are TGTGCCAGCAGTTACTCGACCGGGGGTAGATACATTCAGTACTTC.

The chain employs TRBV20-1 and TRBJ2-3; TRBD2 matches at 9 bases. V dropped 6 bases and J dropped 6; count of bases not matched to a gene: 16. Germline assignment: CDR1 DFQATT and CDR2 SNEGSKA (reference sequence). This CDR3 is built from 16 residues. The CDR3 DNA is TGCAGTGCCCAGAAGGGCCTAGCGGGAATAGGGGATACGCAGTATTTT. Translation: CSAQKGLAGIGDTQYF.

This clonotype has a single count. The rearrangement uses TRBV7-8 and TRBJ2-3; D perhaps matches TRBD2 (5 bases). The V end lost 6 bases, the J end lost 5 bases, and 18 bases lay between the germline ends. From germline, CDR1 is SGHVS and CDR2 FQNEAQ. The length of the CDR3 is 15 residues. The CDR3 sequence: CASSTRVGTVDTQYF. The CDR3 DNA is TGTGCCAGCAGTACTAGGGTCGGTACAGTAGATACGCAGTATTTT.

The rearrangement links TRBV6-2 or TRBV6-3 to TRBJ2-7, with 7 positions matching TRBD2. This CDR3 spans 13 amino acids. After removal of 0 bases from V and 6 bases from J, the junction contained 2 bases not matched to a gene. In germline, CDR1 is MNHEY, CDR2 SVGEGT. CDR3 loop: CASSYSGGSEQYF. Written as DNA, the CDR3 is TGTGCCAGCAGTTACTCGGGCGGGAGCGAGCAGTACTTC.

The gene calls are TRBV7-9 and TRBJ2-7; D gene ambiguous. The CDR3 length is 14 residues. Trimming cost V 5 bases and J 4 bases, with 15 bases left between them. Looked up from germline, CDR1 is SEHNR and CDR2 is FQNEAQ (reference sequence). CDR3 in amino acids: CASSEPSRAYEQYF. The CDR3 nucleotides are TGTGCCAGCAGCGAACCATCCCGGGCTTACGAGCAGTACTTC.

The rearrangement joins TRBV10-3 to TRBJ2-7; TRBD1 matches at 9 bases. With the DNA end fitting TRBJ2-5 better, the J assignment may be wrong. The CDR3 length is 14 residues. The germline V gene encodes CDR1 ENHRY and CDR2 SYGVKD. DNA of the CDR3: TGTGCCATCAGTGGGACAGGGGTGACAGAGACCCAGTACTTC. It translates to CAISGTGVTETQYF.

The table lists this clonotype with a few counts. This rearrangement joins TRBV20-1 to TRBJ2-5; TRBD1 is a possible D gene (6 bases). The end of the DNA fits TRBJ2-7 better, so the J call may be wrong. Germline loops: CDR1 DFQATT, CDR2 SNEGSKA (reference sequence). The CDR3 loop spans 14 amino acids. DNA of the CDR3: TGCAGTGCCAGCCCGGACAGAGCTGGCTACGAGCAGTACTTC. It specifies CSASPDRAGYEQYF.

As for this clonotype: An end of the junction does not agree with germline; a read error may underlie this. The chain is built from TRBV4-1 and TRBJ2-7, with a tentative D call TRBD2 (5 bases). This CDR3 spans 15 amino acids. Germline V gene sequence: CDR1 MGHRA, CDR2 YSYEKL. The CDR3 DNA reads TGCGCCAGCAGCCAAGGGACGGGAAGCTCCTACGAGCAGGACTTC. This translates into CASSQGTGSSYEQDF.

This clonotype has more than one count but fewer than ten. The CDR3 loop reads CASSQGAREQYF. The CDR3 DNA sequence: TGTGCCAGCAGTCAGGGGGCGCGGGAGCAGTACTTC. The rearrangement joins TRBV12-3 or TRBV12-4 to TRBJ2-7; 8 positions match TRBD1. The junction had 4 bases not matched to a gene; V was cut back by 5 bases and J by 7 bases. The CDR3 is 12 amino acids.

The chain uses TRBV29-1 and TRBJ2-3; 9 bases align to TRBD2. This CDR3 spans 14 amino acids. Germline V gene lookup returns CDR1 SQVTM and CDR2 ANQGSEA. The CDR3 here is CSGALSGSKDTQYF. CDR3 sequence (DNA): TGCAGTGGCGCTCTTAGCGGGAGTAAAGATACGCAGTATTTT.

This clonotype was counted between two and nine times. The V call is TRBV2, the J call TRBJ1-6; the D gene is possibly TRBD1 (6 bases). The CDR3 sequence is 15 residues long. CDR1 and CDR2 (germline): SNHLY, FYNNEI. With 5 bases removed from V and 10 bases from J, the gap between germline ends came to 18 bases. In DNA, the CDR3 is TGTGCCAGCAGTTCGCCCCGGGACACCAACTCACCCCTCCACTTT. Protein product: CASSSPRDTNSPLHF.

This chain links TRBV6-1 with TRBJ2-1; 10 bases are shared with TRBD2. Trimming cost V 2 bases and J 9 bases; bases outside gene matches: 16. Germline lookup yields CDR1 MNHNS and CDR2 SASEGT. The CDR3 is 18 amino acids. This chain's CDR3 is CASSEKGGAGGGLGEQFF. The CDR3 DNA reads as TGTGCCAGCAGTGAAAAAGGGGGAGCGGGAGGGGGACTCGGTGAGCAGTTCTTC.